Reported below is one T cell receptor (beta chain). Its antigen remains unknown. This sample is part of a study of T cell responses to AZD1222 COVID-19 vaccine. Study-wide background: Pooling covered second doses at about 4 or about 12 weeks.

The repertoire was sequenced with immunoSEQ multiplex PCR; TCRdb's copy has only in-frame clones and lacks some. The data contain over 85,000 clones, roughly 90% of them singletons. The length of the CDR3 is 15 residues. Trimming took off 5 bases at V and 1 base at J, with 14 bases between the two ends. Germline V gene sequence: CDR1 SGHVS, CDR2 FQNEAQ. Study-level results: Along spike, vaccine-associated CD4 TCRs were found throughout, with dominance at 160-218 and 743-854.

The V gene is TRBV7-8, the J gene TRBJ1-2, with D unresolved. The origin of this receptor is an adult in good health. Sequenced here: peripheral blood, sampled on day 0 of AZD1222 vaccination. CDR3 sequence: CASSLSGLINYGYTF. CDR3 nucleotide sequence: TGTGCCAGCAGCCTCAGTGGACTGATTAACTATGGCTACACCTTC.